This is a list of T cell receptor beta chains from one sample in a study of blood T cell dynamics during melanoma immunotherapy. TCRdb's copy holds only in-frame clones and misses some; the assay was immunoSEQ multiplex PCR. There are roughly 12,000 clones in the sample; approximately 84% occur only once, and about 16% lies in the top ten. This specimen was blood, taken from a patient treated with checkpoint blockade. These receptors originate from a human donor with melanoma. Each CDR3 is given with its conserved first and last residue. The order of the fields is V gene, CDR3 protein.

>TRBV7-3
CASSSYRNTEAFF
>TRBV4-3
CASSQERGHSYNEQFF
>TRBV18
CASSPPGFSYEQYF
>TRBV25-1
CASRGEKLFF
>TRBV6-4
CASSPRKGSSYNEQFF
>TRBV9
CASSVSGVKHTEAFF
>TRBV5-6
CASSVGWDRVKGGDEQYF
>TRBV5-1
CASSLQSVTDTQYF
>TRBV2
CASSEKRVGSPLHF
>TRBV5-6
CASSLGDRAYNEQFF
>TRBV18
CASSPPFDNTIYF
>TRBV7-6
CASSPGGGFTEAFF